A single sample is the source of the 21 T cell receptor beta chains below, sequenced in a study of shared clonotypes between healthy human individuals. Assay: immunoSEQ multiplex PCR; the TCRdb copy retains only in-frame clones and omits some. This table has some 2.1 million clones, over 85% appearing once. The naive CD8 subset, CD45RO-negative cells positively selected for CCR7, excluded terminally differentiated effector memory CD45RA+ cells. Material: naive CD8+ T cells from PBMCs. The receptor source for this set is a man aged 18 to 30 in good health. Some clones in this sample may be carry-over from other donors' samples.

The V and J genes are TRBV5-8 and TRBJ1-5, with TRBD1 as a possible D gene (6 bases). Germline lookup yields CDR1 SGHTS and CDR2 YDEGEE. Trimming removed 3 bases from V and 0 bases from J, with 10 bases in between. This CDR3 is built from 15 residues. The chain's CDR3 is CASSWGTLSNQPQHF. DNA for the CDR3: TGTGCCAGCAGCTGGGGGACACTTAGCAATCAGCCCCAGCATTTT.

This chain links TRBV28 with TRBJ2-5; TRBD1 agrees at 11 bases. The germline gives CDR1 MDHEN, CDR2 SYDVKM. The CDR3 has 17 amino acids. Trimming took 4 bases from V and 5 from J; bases not matched to a gene: 12. CDR3 nucleotide sequence: TGTGCCAGCAGTTCGCCCTTCCGGGACAGGGGGTTGGAGACCCAGTACTTC. This codes for CASSSPFRDRGLETQYF.

The genes are TRBV9 and TRBJ1-3; D remains ambiguous. V was shortened by 6 bases and J by 2 bases, with 6 bases between the two germline ends. CDR3 length: 12 amino acids. Germline values: CDR1 SGDLS, CDR2 YYNGEE. CDR3 sequence: CASTRPGNTIYF. The CDR3 DNA reads as TGTGCCAGCACGAGGCCTGGAAACACCATATATTTT.

This rearrangement joins TRBV9 to TRBJ2-3, with TRBD1 identical over 8 bases. V gave up 4 bases and J gave up 2 bases; unmatched junction bases: 9. This CDR3 contains 16 residues. Looked up from germline, CDR1 is SGDLS and CDR2 is YYNGEE. CDR3 region: CASSTGQGAFTDTQYF. The CDR3 coding sequence is TGTGCCAGCAGCACCGGACAGGGTGCATTCACAGATACGCAGTATTTT.

This sequence joins TRBV25-1 and TRBJ2-5; no clear D. V lost 2 bases and J 1 base, leaving 8 bases between the germline ends. This CDR3 spans 14 amino acids. From germline, CDR1 is MGHDK and CDR2 SYGVNS. The CDR3 loop reads CASSEGSGQETQYF. The CDR3 DNA follows: TGTGCCAGCAGTGAAGGCAGTGGCCAAGAGACCCAGTACTTC.

The rearrangement links TRBV7-9 to TRBJ2-5; TRBD2 might be the D (7 bases). This CDR3 comprises 14 residues. Germline V gives CDR1 SEHNR, CDR2 FQNEAQ (reference sequence). V lost 8 bases and J lost 4, with 17 bases in between. CDR3 DNA: TGTGCCAGCCGACGGGGGGCTGACGGAGAGACCCAGTACTTC. Protein sequence: CASRRGADGETQYF.

The rearrangement links TRBV27 to TRBJ1-6; TRBD1 aligns across 8 bases. From germline, CDR1 is MNHEY and CDR2 SMNVEV (reference sequence). Trimming removed 5 bases from V and 7 bases from J; junction bases left unmatched: 4. The CDR3 runs 14 residues. CDR3 amino acids: CASSAQGANSPLHF. Here the CDR3 DNA reads TGTGCCAGCAGTGCGCAGGGGGCGAATTCACCCCTCCACTTT.

This rearrangement joins TRBV27 to TRBJ2-7, with TRBD1 matching 7 bases. Trimming took 3 bases from V and 1 from J; bases not matched to a gene: 6. Germline V gene sequence: CDR1 MNHEY, CDR2 SMNVEV (reference sequence). The CDR3 runs 15 residues. CDR3 protein: CASSFQGVPSYEQYF. CDR3 DNA sequence: TGTGCCAGCAGTTTCCAGGGGGTCCCTTCCTACGAGCAGTACTTC.

This clone was observed a single time. The chain is built from TRBV10-2 and TRBJ1-5, with unresolved D. This CDR3 is 13 amino acids long. Germline V gene lookup returns CDR1 WSHSY and CDR2 SAAADI. Deletions cut 8 bases from V and 5 bases from J, with 13 bases between. The CDR3 coding sequence is TGCGCCAGCTCTCAGGTCCTCGATCAGCCCCAGCATTTT. Its translation: CASSQVLDQPQHF.

The rearrangement uses TRBV28 and TRBJ1-1; D is unclear. Germline V lookup: CDR1 MDHEN, CDR2 SYDVKM. V shed 5 bases and J shed 4 bases, with 5 bases lying between them. The CDR3 covers 11 residues. This CDR3 reads CASSVGTEAFF. The DNA of the CDR3 is TGTGCCAGCAGTGTCGGCACTGAAGCTTTCTTT.

As regards this clone: The sample has other DNA sequences that encode this CDR3 too. The genes are TRBV5-4 and TRBJ2-2; 8 bases agree with TRBD2. With 2 bases clipped from V and 1 base from J, the junction kept 4 bases outside the gene matches. This CDR3 has 16 residues. Germline V CDR1 and CDR2: SGHNT, YYREEE (reference sequence). Here the CDR3 DNA reads TGTGCCAGCAGCTTACGGCGGGAGGTGAACACCGGGGAGCTGTTTTTT. Amino acid sequence: CASSLRREVNTGELFF. Based on the CDR3 plus reference TRBV5-4 and TRBJ2-2, the full variable domain is ETGVTQSPTHLIKTRGQQVTLRCSSQSGHNTVSWYQQALGQGPQFIFQYYREEENGRGNFPPRFSGLQFPNYSSELNVNALELDDSALYLCASSLRREVNTGELFFGEGSRLTVL.

This chain uses TRBV5-1 with TRBJ1-1, with 9 bases lining up with TRBD1. V lost 4 bases, J lost 3 bases, and 7 bases stayed unmatched. The CDR3 spans 15 residues. Germline V gives CDR1 SGHRS, CDR2 YFSETQ. The CDR3 sequence is CASSVTGGAHTEAFF. In DNA form, the CDR3 reads TGCGCCAGCAGCGTAACAGGGGGCGCGCACACTGAAGCTTTCTTT.

This clone has only one observation. The chain recombines TRBV30 with TRBJ1-3, with no clear D. CDR3 length equals 12 residues. Germline lookup yields CDR1 GTSNPN and CDR2 SVGIG (reference sequence). Deletions cut 4 bases from V and 4 bases from J, with 8 bases between. For the CDR3, the DNA is TGTGCCTGGACCCCAGCAGGAAACACCATATATTTT. Amino acids: CAWTPAGNTIYF.

The chain carries TRBV29-1 and TRBJ1-2; D is undetermined. Germline assignment: CDR1 SQVTM and CDR2 ANQGSEA. There are 11 residues in the CDR3. V lost 7 bases and J 10 bases, leaving 16 bases between the germline ends. The CDR3 spells CSAADPRDYTF. The CDR3 DNA reads TGCAGCGCTGCGGATCCCCGGGACTACACCTTC.

The rearrangement joins TRBV25-1 to TRBJ1-2, with no clear D. The CDR3 has 11 amino acids. The V end lost 1 base, the J end lost 10 bases, and 7 bases lay between the germline ends. CDR1 and CDR2 (germline): MGHDK, SYGVNS. CDR3 residues: CASSEFKVYTF. Written as DNA, the CDR3 is TGTGCCAGCAGTGAATTCAAAGTCTACACCTTC.

The chain is built from TRBV4-1 and TRBJ2-7; D is ambiguous. The CDR3 loop spans 13 amino acids. Germline CDR1 MGHRA, CDR2 YSYEKL. V lost 0 bases, J lost 2 bases, and 5 bases lay in between. CDR3 region: CASSQDETYEQYF. The CDR3 DNA reads as TGCGCCAGCAGCCAAGACGAGACCTACGAGCAGTACTTC.

This clone appeared once. The chain recombines TRBV9 with TRBJ2-2; D possibly uses TRBD1 or TRBD2 (5 bases each). Germline values: CDR1 SGDLS, CDR2 YYNGEE. The CDR3 length is 19 residues. Trimming took off 3 bases at V and 2 bases at J, with 23 bases between the two ends. CDR3 region: CASSAPSRDPGYNTGELFF. CDR3 DNA: TGTGCCAGCAGCGCCCCCAGTCGGGACCCCGGATACAACACCGGGGAGCTGTTTTTT.

The gene calls are TRBV10-3 and TRBJ1-5; the D gene is possibly TRBD1 (5 bases). Between the trimmed V and J ends, which lost 3 bases and 3 bases, there was a span of 12 bases. CDR1 and CDR2 from the germline V gene are ENHRY and SYGVKD. The length of the CDR3 is 15 residues. The DNA of the CDR3 is TGTGCCATCAGTGAAGAGGGGAGCCTCAATCAGCCCCAGCATTTT. It specifies CAISEEGSLNQPQHF.

The J gene is TRBJ2-1, the V gene TRBV7-9; maybe TRBD1 (5 bases). V lost 5 bases and J lost 4, with 18 bases in between. The CDR3 loop spans 16 amino acids. Germline V gene lookup returns CDR1 SEHNR and CDR2 FQNEAQ (reference sequence). This chain's CDR3 is CASSPRTTDRYNEQFF. In DNA form, the CDR3 reads TGTGCCAGCAGCCCCCGGACAACGGATCGGTACAATGAGCAGTTCTTC.

The V call is TRBV28, the J call TRBJ2-7, with D possibly being TRBD1 (6 bases). Germline assignment: CDR1 MDHEN and CDR2 SYDVKM. Deletions cut 5 bases from V and 0 bases from J, with 14 bases between. The CDR3 is 15 residues long. CDR3 sequence (DNA): TGTGCCAGCAGTCTTACACAAGGGGGCTCCTACGAGCAGTACTTC. Translated, it gives CASSLTQGGSYEQYF.

The chain recombines TRBV7-3 with TRBJ2-5; TRBD1 matches 7 bases. The last part of the DNA fits TRBJ2-7 better; the J call may be wrong. There are 13 residues in the CDR3. The V gene's germline CDR1 is SGHTA and CDR2 FQGTGA. In nucleotides, the CDR3 is TGTGCCAGCAGGTCTACAGGGGACTACGAGCAGTACTTC. Its protein is CASRSTGDYEQYF.